This entry lists 27 T cell receptor beta chains sequenced from one sample in a study of early T cells in non-severe SARS-CoV-2 infection (dated by TCRdb to about 2021). Library method: 5' RACE. For sequencing, a NextSeq 500 was employed. TCRdb ran its own pipeline on the public reads, namely fastp trimming at Q25 and MiXCR clone calling, and kept in-frame beta chains. CDR3 protein sequences are deduplicated, and each keeps its most common genes and DNA. For this sample the table gives approximately 56,000 distinct CDR3 sequences, of which about 15% were detected only once. Over 4% of the sample is in the top ten clones. Here the sequenced sample was whole blood, taken at baseline. The receptors stem from an adult who was a healthcare worker with PCR-confirmed SARS-CoV-2 infection or an uninfected control (not recorded which).

This clonotype was found a few times. The chain joins TRBV5-1 to TRBJ1-1; 8 positions match TRBD1. Per the germline V gene, CDR1 is SGHRS and CDR2 is YFSETQ. The CDR3 runs 15 residues. The V gene end was trimmed by 3 bases and the J gene end by 3 bases; junction bases not matched to a gene: 7. The CDR3 is CASSSQGVEDTEAFF. The CDR3 DNA sequence: TGCGCCAGCAGCTCACAGGGGGTTGAGGACACTGAAGCTTTCTTT.

This rearrangement joins TRBV2 to TRBJ2-2; D perhaps matches TRBD2 (5 bases). The CDR3 spans 14 residues. The V and J ends lost 0 bases and 3 bases respectively, with 5 bases between them. Germline CDR1 SNHLY, CDR2 FYNNEI. CDR3 amino acids: CASSEARDTGELFF. The CDR3 coding sequence is TGTGCCAGCAGTGAAGCGAGGGACACCGGGGAGCTGTTTTTT.

This clonotype was counted a few times. The chain combines TRBV12-3 or TRBV12-4 with TRBJ2-5, with a possible D match to TRBD2 (5 bases). V lost 6 bases and J lost 5, with 10 bases in between. The CDR3 has 12 amino acids. CDR3 DNA sequence: TGTGCCAGCAGCGGGATTGGTGAGACCCAGTACTTC. It codes for CASSGIGETQYF.

This clonotype has ten or more counts. This chain uses TRBV18 with TRBJ1-5; maybe TRBD1 (6 bases). The CDR3 totals 15 residues. V dropped 3 bases and J dropped 6 bases, with 15 bases sitting between them. Germline loops: CDR1 KGHSH, CDR2 LQKENI. CDR3 residues: CASSPRGVQGQPQHF. The CDR3 DNA reads TGTGCCAGCTCACCCCGCGGGGTACAGGGTCAGCCCCAGCATTTT.

Many counts were recorded for this clonotype. The chain employs TRBV12-3 or TRBV12-4 and TRBJ2-2, with a weak D call TRBD2 (6 bases). The ends were cut back, 0 bases at V and 4 bases at J, with 6 bases in the middle. This CDR3 contains 14 residues. The chain's CDR3 is CASSLAGGTGELFF. CDR3 sequence (DNA): TGTGCCAGCAGTTTAGCGGGGGGCACCGGGGAGCTGTTTTTT.

The J gene is TRBJ2-3, the V gene TRBV5-1; D is ambiguous. This CDR3 is 13 amino acids long. With 0 bases removed from V and 6 bases from J, the gap between germline ends came to 8 bases. Germline-derived CDR1 and CDR2 are SGHRS and YFSETQ. CDR3 coding DNA: TGCGCCAGCAGCTTGGGCCAAGCTGATACGCAGTATTTT. Protein sequence: CASSLGQADTQYF.

This clonotype came up many times. One end of the junction does not line up with germline, which may come from a read error. V gene TRBV7-7 combines with J gene TRBJ2-2; 9 bases map to TRBD1. The CDR3 totals 15 residues. The germline gives CDR1 SSHAT, CDR2 FNYEAQ (reference sequence). The CDR3 region has the DNA TGTGCTAGCAGCCAGACAGGGGGTAACACCGGGGAGCTGTTTTTT. It codes for CASSQTGGNTGELFF.

This clonotype occurred a few times. V gene TRBV19 combines with J gene TRBJ2-7; possibly TRBD1 for D (6 bases). Trimming cost V 5 bases and J 0 bases, with 11 bases left between them. Germline CDR1 reads LNHDA; CDR2 reads SQIVND (reference sequence). CDR3 length: 14 amino acids. CDR3: CASSDQGTSYEQYF. For the CDR3, the DNA is TGTGCCAGTAGTGATCAGGGGACCTCCTACGAGCAGTACTTC. Looking up the rest from reference TRBV19 and TRBJ2-7 gives the full variable domain: DGGITQSPKYLFRKEGQNVTLSCEQNLNHDAMYWYRQDPGQGLRLIYYSQIVNDFQKGDIAEGYSVSREKKESFPLTVTSAQKNPTAFYLCASSDQGTSYEQYFGPGTRLTVT.

The chain combines TRBV20-1 with TRBJ2-1; possible D gene TRBD2, 6 bases. The CDR3 sequence is 14 residues long. Looked up from germline, CDR1 is DFQATT and CDR2 is SNEGSKA (reference sequence). V lost 4 bases and J 8 bases, leaving 18 bases between the germline ends. CDR3 nucleotides: TGCAGTGCTACTTCGACTGGGGACTGGGATGAGCAGTTCTTC. This translates into CSATSTGDWDEQFF.

This clonotype was seen only a few times. The chain combines TRBV6-2 or TRBV6-3 with TRBJ1-1; 7 nucleotides line up with TRBD1. V lost 4 bases to trimming and J lost 2 bases; unmatched junction nucleotides: 10. The germline V gene encodes CDR1 MNHEY and CDR2 SVGEGT. The CDR3 is 16 residues long. The CDR3 spells CASSFIAGTVNTEAFF. The CDR3 nucleotides read TGTGCCAGCAGTTTTATAGCGGGGACAGTAAACACTGAAGCTTTCTTT.

This clonotype occurred a few times. The chain is built from TRBV4-1 and TRBJ2-3; a weak D match, TRBD1 (5 bases). The CDR3 runs 17 residues. V was clipped by 4 bases and J by 0 bases, with 17 bases between them. CDR1 MGHRA and CDR2 YSYEKL come from the germline V gene. The CDR3 region has the DNA TGCGCCAGCAGCCCCAAGGTGGGGCGCACTAGCACAGATACGCAGTATTTT. Residues: CASSPKVGRTSTDTQYF.

Turning to this clonotype: At one end, the junction sequence differs from germline, possibly due to a read error. This chain joins TRBV19 and TRBJ1-6; D gene ambiguous. CDR1 is LNHDA and CDR2 is SQIVND in the germline V gene (reference sequence). The CDR3 covers 13 residues. CDR3 sequence reads: CPSSALGHSPLHF. For the CDR3, the DNA is TGTCCCAGTAGTGCCCTCGGGCATTCACCCCTCCACTTT.

This clonotype was observed a handful of times. V is TRBV7-9 and J is TRBJ1-5; tentative D call: TRBD1 (6 bases). V shed 3 bases and J shed 10 bases, with 16 bases lying between them. The CDR3 covers 14 residues. Per the germline V gene, CDR1 is SEHNR and CDR2 is FQNEAQ (reference sequence). The DNA for the CDR3 is TGTGCCAGCAGCTTGGACGGGGGGCATTCCCCCCAGCATTTT. The encoded protein is CASSLDGGHSPQHF.

The chain combines TRBV28 with TRBJ2-7, with 10 bases identical to TRBD2. Germline CDR1 reads MDHEN; CDR2 reads SYDVKM. This CDR3 contains 16 residues. The ends lost 8 bases at V and 3 bases at J; junction bases unmatched: 13. The CDR3 is CASGSGRALFLYEQYF. For the CDR3, the DNA is TGTGCCAGCGGGAGCGGGAGGGCCCTCTTCCTCTACGAGCAGTACTTC.

In this sample, this clonotype turned up many times. The chain couples TRBV3-1 to TRBJ2-7, with 13 bases lining up with TRBD2. CDR1 is LGHDT and CDR2 is YNNKEL in the germline V gene (reference sequence). The junction had 2 bases not matched to a gene; V was cut back by 4 bases and J by 2 bases. CDR3 size: 15 residues. CDR3 sequence reads: CASSPGLAGAYEQYF. In DNA, the CDR3 is TGTGCCAGCAGCCCCGGACTAGCGGGAGCCTACGAGCAGTACTTC.

The sample holds a few counts of this clonotype. J is TRBJ2-3 and V is TRBV3-1; D possibly corresponds to TRBD2 (6 bases). This CDR3 is built from 16 residues. V was cut by 1 base and J by 2 bases, with 13 bases left in between. Germline V gene data show CDR1 as LGHDT and CDR2 as YNNKEL (reference sequence). The CDR3 coding sequence is TGTGCCAGCAGCCAAGGTATTGGCGGGGTCACAGATACGCAGTATTTT. It encodes CASSQGIGGVTDTQYF.

CDR3 protein: CASSIGGGTQYF. For the CDR3, the DNA is TGTGCCAGTAGTATAGGGGGAGGTACGCAGTATTTT. This chain joins TRBV19 and TRBJ2-3, with D perhaps TRBD2 (6 bases). Trimming removed 1 base from V and 8 bases from J, with 7 bases in between. The germline gives CDR1 LNHDA, CDR2 SQIVND (reference sequence). The CDR3 spans 12 residues.

This CDR3 reads CASSLASQVGADVQFF. The CDR3 DNA sequence: TGCGCCAGCAGCTTGGCCAGCCAGGTGGGGGCCGATGTGCAGTTCTTC. The V call is TRBV5-1, the J call TRBJ2-1, with D maybe TRBD1 (6 bases). CDR3 length: 16 residues. In germline, CDR1 is SGHRS, CDR2 YFSETQ. V lost 0 bases to trimming and J lost 12 bases, with 22 bases between them.

This clonotype was counted ten times or more. The chain has TRBV20-1 and TRBJ2-7; 8 positions agree with TRBD1. The CDR3 extends over 14 amino acids. The germline V gene has CDR1 DFQATT and CDR2 SNEGSKA (reference sequence). The ends lost 7 bases at V and 2 bases at J; junction bases unmatched: 10. The chain's CDR3 is CSVGDRPGPYEQYF. CDR3 sequence (DNA): TGCAGTGTCGGGGACAGGCCGGGACCCTACGAGCAGTACTTC.

The J gene is TRBJ1-2, the V gene TRBV27; no firm D call. Per the germline V gene, CDR1 is MNHEY and CDR2 is SMNVEV (reference sequence). The CDR3 has 11 residues. V shed 4 bases and J shed 4 bases, with 4 bases lying between them. The CDR3 DNA reads TGTGCCAGCAGTTGGAGCTATGGCTACACCTTC. Residues: CASSWSYGYTF.

The chain employs TRBV7-2 and TRBJ1-5; D unresolved. The CDR3 sequence is 14 residues long. Trimming removed 5 bases from V and 7 bases from J, with 15 bases in between. Germline-derived CDR1 and CDR2 are SGHTA and FQGNSA. This chain's CDR3 is CASSPGGSGQPQHF. The CDR3, as DNA: TGTGCCAGCAGCCCTGGAGGTTCGGGGCAGCCCCAGCATTTT.

This clonotype came up a few times. The rearrangement uses TRBV5-1 and TRBJ2-7; D gene unclear. The CDR3 is 13 residues long. The V and J ends lost 0 bases and 5 bases respectively, with 9 bases between them. Germline V gives CDR1 SGHRS, CDR2 YFSETQ. This CDR3 reads CASSLGIGDEQYF. The CDR3 region has the DNA TGCGCCAGCAGCTTGGGGATAGGCGACGAGCAGTACTTC.

This chain joins TRBV4-1 and TRBJ2-1; TRBD1 is a possible D gene (5 bases). This CDR3 comprises 14 residues. With 8 bases removed from V and 3 bases from J, the gap between germline ends came to 14 bases. The germline CDR1 and CDR2 sequences are MGHRA and YSYEKL. The CDR3 is CASCDVRGYNEQFF. The CDR3 nucleotides read TGCGCCAGCTGCGACGTTAGGGGCTACAATGAGCAGTTCTTC.

This clonotype was seen a handful of times. The chain combines TRBV4-1 with TRBJ2-5, with D hard to call. This CDR3 is 14 amino acids long. V gave up 1 base and J gave up 5 bases, with 11 bases separating them. Germline V lookup: CDR1 MGHRA, CDR2 YSYEKL. CDR3 region: CASSQALGRETQYF. CDR3 bases: TGCGCCAGCAGCCAAGCTCTGGGCCGGGAGACCCAGTACTTC.

This chain connects TRBV9 to TRBJ2-3; no definite D call. Germline CDR1 is SGDLS and CDR2 is YYNGEE. V was shortened by 0 bases and J by 6 bases, with 8 bases between the two germline ends. There are 13 residues in the CDR3. In DNA, the CDR3 is TGTGCCAGCAGCGTAGACTCATCGGATACGCAGTATTTT. Translating gives CASSVDSSDTQYF.

V gene TRBV20-1 combines with J gene TRBJ2-7, with 13 positions matching TRBD2. V lost 5 bases to trimming and J lost 2 bases; unmatched junction nucleotides: 3. Germline loops: CDR1 DFQATT, CDR2 SNEGSKA (reference sequence). The CDR3 has 14 residues. CDR3 region: CSAYGTSGTYEQYF. CDR3 in DNA: TGCAGTGCTTATGGGACTAGCGGGACCTACGAGCAGTACTTC.

This clonotype was recorded a few times. The V and J genes are TRBV3-1 and TRBJ2-1, with D possibly called TRBD1 or TRBD2 (5 bases each). V was cut by 3 bases and J by 9 bases, with 15 bases left in between. The CDR3 is 14 amino acids. Germline CDR1 and CDR2: LGHDT and YNNKEL (reference sequence). CDR3 DNA sequence: TGTGCCAGCAGCCATGGGTGGGACCGAGGTGAGCAGTTCTTC. It specifies CASSHGWDRGEQFF.